One and the same sample provided the 8 T cell receptor beta chains below, sequenced in a study of cytomegalovirus exposure and HLA in healthy donors. Sequenced by immunoSEQ multiplex PCR; TCRdb stores in-frame clones only, minus some. The sample has roughly 90,000 clones, around 85% seen once; the top ten hold roughly 20%. The sequencing sample was made of PBMCs. The receptors shown here come from a man between 18 and 29 years old in good health and CMV-seropositive.

The rearrangement joins TRBV7-9 to TRBJ1-5; D gene uncertain. V was cut by 3 bases and J by 3 bases, with 9 bases left in between. This CDR3 is 14 amino acids long. From germline, CDR1 is SEHNR and CDR2 FQNEAQ (reference sequence). CDR3: CASSFPRSNQPQHF. The CDR3 DNA follows: TGTGCCAGCAGCTTCCCGCGGTCCAATCAGCCCCAGCATTTT.

This clone was observed a single time. The chain joins TRBV5-1 to TRBJ2-5; tentatively, D is TRBD1 (6 bases). The V and J ends lost 4 bases and 3 bases respectively, with 22 bases between them. The CDR3 totals 17 residues. Per the germline V gene, CDR1 is SGHRS and CDR2 is YFSETQ. CDR3 nucleotides: TGCGCCAGCAGCCGTCTGGCAGGGGTTCAGAAAAAAGAGACCCAGTACTTC. The encoded protein is CASSRLAGVQKKETQYF.

This clone came up once. The rearrangement links TRBV10-1 to TRBJ2-2; 8 nucleotides line up with TRBD1. The V gene end was trimmed by 2 bases and the J gene end by 1 base; junction bases not matched to a gene: 0. The CDR3 sequence is 15 residues long. CDR1 and CDR2 (germline): WNHNN, SYGVQD (reference sequence). The CDR3 spells CASSEGTGNTGELFF. In DNA form, the CDR3 reads TGCGCCAGCAGTGAGGGGACAGGGAACACCGGGGAGCTGTTTTTT.

The chain recombines TRBV29-1 with TRBJ1-2; 7 positions match TRBD1. Germline V gene sequence: CDR1 SQVTM, CDR2 ANQGSEA. This CDR3 is built from 12 residues. Trimming at V came to 7 bases and at J to 4 bases, leaving 6 bases not matched to a gene. Here the CDR3 DNA reads TGCAGCGCTGGGGACAGTTTCTATGGCTACACCTTC. Translation: CSAGDSFYGYTF.

The chain joins TRBV27 to TRBJ2-7; D gene unclear. The CDR3 has 12 amino acids. The germline V gene has CDR1 MNHEY and CDR2 SMNVEV (reference sequence). V lost 6 bases and J lost 3, with 9 bases in between. The CDR3 nucleotides are TGTGCCAGCAGAAACAGCCGCTACGAGCAGTACTTC. This sequence encodes CASRNSRYEQYF.

The rearrangement links TRBV28 to TRBJ1-1; 7 nucleotides line up with TRBD1. CDR3 size: 14 residues. Unmatched junction bases numbered 5, after V lost 6 bases and J lost 1 base. Germline V CDR1 and CDR2: MDHEN, SYDVKM. CDR3 sequence reads: CASRMTGRNTEAFF. DNA of the CDR3: TGTGCCAGCAGGATGACAGGGAGGAACACTGAAGCTTTCTTT. The variable domain in full, with the rest retrieved from reference TRBV28 and TRBJ1-1, is DVKVTQSSRYLVKRTGEKVFLECVQDMDHENMFWYRQDPGLGLRLIYFSYDVKMKEKGDIPEGYSVSREKKERFSLILESASTNQTSMYLCASRMTGRNTEAFFGQGTRLTVV.

The chain recombines TRBV19 with TRBJ2-7; D may be TRBD1 (6 bases). V was trimmed by 1 base and J by 0 bases, leaving 10 bases between them. Looked up from germline, CDR1 is LNHDA and CDR2 is SQIVND (reference sequence). The CDR3 is 15 residues long. Here the CDR3 reads CASSIVGATSYEQYF. The CDR3 DNA sequence: TGTGCCAGTAGTATAGTGGGGGCTACCTCCTACGAGCAGTACTTC.

This chain uses TRBV29-1 with TRBJ1-1; D possibly corresponds to TRBD1 (5 bases). Trimming pared 4 bases from V and 6 bases from J, leaving 9 bases between. Germline loops: CDR1 SQVTM, CDR2 ANQGSEA. CDR3 length: 11 amino acids. CDR3 sequence reads: CSVGRGAEAFF. The DNA for the CDR3 is TGCAGCGTTGGGCGGGGCGCTGAAGCTTTCTTT.